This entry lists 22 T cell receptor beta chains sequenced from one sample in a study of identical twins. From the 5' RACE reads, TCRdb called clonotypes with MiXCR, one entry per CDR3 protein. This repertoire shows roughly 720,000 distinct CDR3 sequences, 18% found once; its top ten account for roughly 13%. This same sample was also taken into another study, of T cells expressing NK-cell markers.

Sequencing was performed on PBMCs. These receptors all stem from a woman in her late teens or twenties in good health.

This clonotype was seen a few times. DNA for the CDR3: TGTGCCACCAGCAGAGGACTAGCGGGTAGTGAGACCCAGTACTTC. It encodes CATSRGLAGSETQYF. This chain links TRBV15 with TRBJ2-5, with 10 bases aligning to TRBD2. Germline V lookup: CDR1 LNHNV, CDR2 YYDKDF (reference sequence). The CDR3 covers 15 residues. Trimming cost V 1 base and J 5 bases; bases outside gene matches: 4.

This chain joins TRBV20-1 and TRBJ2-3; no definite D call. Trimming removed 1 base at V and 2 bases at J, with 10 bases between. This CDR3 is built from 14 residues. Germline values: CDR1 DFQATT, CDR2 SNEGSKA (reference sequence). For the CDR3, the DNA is TGCAGTGCTAGAGTGATTGCACCCACAGATACGCAGTATTTT. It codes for CSARVIAPTDTQYF.

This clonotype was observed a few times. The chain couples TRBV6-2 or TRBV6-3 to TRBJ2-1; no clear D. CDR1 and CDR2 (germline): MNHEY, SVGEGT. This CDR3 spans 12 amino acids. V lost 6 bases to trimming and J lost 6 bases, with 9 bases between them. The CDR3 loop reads CASSRLTNEQFF. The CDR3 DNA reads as TGTGCCAGCAGCCGACTTACCAATGAGCAGTTCTTC.

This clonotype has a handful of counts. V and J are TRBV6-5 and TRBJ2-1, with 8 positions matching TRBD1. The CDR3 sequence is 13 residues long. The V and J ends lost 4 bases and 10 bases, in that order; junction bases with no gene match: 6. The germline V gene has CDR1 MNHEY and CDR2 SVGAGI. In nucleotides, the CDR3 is TGTGCCAGCAGTTGGCAGGGGGCGCGAGAGCAGTTCTTC. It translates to CASSWQGAREQFF.

This CDR3 is CAISEGEGGETDTQYF. The CDR3, as DNA: TGTGCCATCAGTGAAGGGGAGGGAGGTGAGACAGATACGCAGTATTTT. This chain links TRBV10-3 with TRBJ2-3, with TRBD2 identical over 7 bases. Germline CDR1 and CDR2: ENHRY and SYGVKD. V dropped 3 bases and J dropped 3; count of bases not matched to a gene: 9. The CDR3 sequence is 16 residues long.

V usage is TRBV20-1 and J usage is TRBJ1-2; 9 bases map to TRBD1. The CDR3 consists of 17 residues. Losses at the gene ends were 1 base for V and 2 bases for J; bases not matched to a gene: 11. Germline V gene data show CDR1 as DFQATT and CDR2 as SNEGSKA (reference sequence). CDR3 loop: CSARAQRDRVKNYGYTF. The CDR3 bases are TGCAGTGCTAGAGCTCAGCGGGACAGGGTAAAAAACTATGGCTACACCTTC.

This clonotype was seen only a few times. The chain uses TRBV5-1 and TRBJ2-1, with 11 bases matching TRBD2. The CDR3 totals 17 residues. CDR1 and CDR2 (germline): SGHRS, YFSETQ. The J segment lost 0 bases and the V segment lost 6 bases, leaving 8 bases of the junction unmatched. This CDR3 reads CASTASGRSSSYNEQFF. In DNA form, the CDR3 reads TGCGCCAGCACAGCTAGCGGGAGGTCAAGCTCCTACAATGAGCAGTTCTTC.

The CDR3 DNA reads as TGTGCCAGCATGGCGGGCACCGGGGAGCTGTTTTTT. It codes for CASMAGTGELFF. The J gene is TRBJ2-2, the V gene TRBV9, with a tentative D call TRBD2 (5 bases). Trimming shortened V by 6 bases and J by 4 bases, and 7 bases separated the two germline ends. The CDR3 is 12 amino acids. Germline values: CDR1 SGDLS, CDR2 YYNGEE.

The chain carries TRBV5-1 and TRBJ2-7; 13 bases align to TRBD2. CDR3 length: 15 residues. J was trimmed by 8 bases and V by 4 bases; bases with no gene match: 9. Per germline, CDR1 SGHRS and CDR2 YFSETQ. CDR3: CASSPGGTSGDKQYF. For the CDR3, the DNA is TGCGCCAGCAGCCCGGGCGGGACTAGCGGGGACAAGCAGTACTTC. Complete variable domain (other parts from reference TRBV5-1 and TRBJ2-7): KAGVTQTPRYLIKTRGQQVTLSCSPISGHRSVSWYQQTPGQGLQFLFEYFSETQRNKGNFPGRFSGRQFSNSRSEMNVSTLELGDSALYLCASSPGGTSGDKQYFGPGTRLTVT.

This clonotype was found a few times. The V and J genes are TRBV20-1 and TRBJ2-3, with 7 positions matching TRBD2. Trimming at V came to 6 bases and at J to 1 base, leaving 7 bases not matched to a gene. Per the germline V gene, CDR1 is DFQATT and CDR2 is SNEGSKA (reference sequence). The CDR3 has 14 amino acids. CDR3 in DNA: TGCAGTGCAATGAGGACTAGTGGCACAGATACGCAGTATTTT. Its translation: CSAMRTSGTDTQYF.

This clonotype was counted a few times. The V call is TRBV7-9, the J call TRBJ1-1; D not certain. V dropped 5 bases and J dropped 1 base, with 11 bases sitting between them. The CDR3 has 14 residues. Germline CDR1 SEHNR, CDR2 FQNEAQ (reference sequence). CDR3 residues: CASSHTPRNTEAFF. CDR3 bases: TGTGCCAGCAGCCATACCCCCCGGAACACTGAAGCTTTCTTT. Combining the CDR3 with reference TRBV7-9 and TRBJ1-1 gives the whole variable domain DTGVSQNPRHKITKRGQNVTFRCDPISEHNRLYWYRQTLGQGPEFLTYFQNEAQLEKSRLLSDRFSAERPKGSFSTLEIQRTEQGDSAMYLCASSHTPRNTEAFFGQGTRLTVV.

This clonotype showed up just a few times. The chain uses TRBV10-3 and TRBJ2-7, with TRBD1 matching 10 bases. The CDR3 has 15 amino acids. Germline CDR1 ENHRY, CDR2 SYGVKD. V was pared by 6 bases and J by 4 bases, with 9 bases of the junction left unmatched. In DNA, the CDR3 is TGTGCCATCAGCCAGCCGGGACAGGGGAGGTACGAGCAGTACTTC. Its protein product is CAISQPGQGRYEQYF.

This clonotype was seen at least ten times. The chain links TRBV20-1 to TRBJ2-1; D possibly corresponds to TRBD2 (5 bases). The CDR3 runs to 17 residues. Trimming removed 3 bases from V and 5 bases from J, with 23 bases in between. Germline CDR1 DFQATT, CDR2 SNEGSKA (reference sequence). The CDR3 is CSASGGYAGLKDNEQFF. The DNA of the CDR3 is TGCAGTGCTAGCGGAGGCTACGCGGGCTTAAAAGACAATGAGCAGTTCTTC.

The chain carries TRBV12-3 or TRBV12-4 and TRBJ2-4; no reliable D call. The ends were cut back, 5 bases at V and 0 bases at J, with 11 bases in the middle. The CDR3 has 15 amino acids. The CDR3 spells CASSDAWLAKNIQYF. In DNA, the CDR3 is TGTGCCAGCAGTGATGCGTGGTTAGCCAAAAACATTCAGTACTTC.

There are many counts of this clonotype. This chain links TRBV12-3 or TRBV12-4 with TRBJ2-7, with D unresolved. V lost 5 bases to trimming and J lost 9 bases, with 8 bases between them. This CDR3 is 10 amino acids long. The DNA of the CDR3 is TGTGCCAGCAGTGGGCCCGGGCAGTACTTC. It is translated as CASSGPGQYF.

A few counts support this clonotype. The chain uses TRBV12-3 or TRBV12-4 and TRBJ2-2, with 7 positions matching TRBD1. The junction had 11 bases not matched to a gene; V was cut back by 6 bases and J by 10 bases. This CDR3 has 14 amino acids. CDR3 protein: CASRWTGPIVELFF. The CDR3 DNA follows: TGTGCCAGCAGATGGACAGGACCTATCGTGGAGCTGTTTTTT.

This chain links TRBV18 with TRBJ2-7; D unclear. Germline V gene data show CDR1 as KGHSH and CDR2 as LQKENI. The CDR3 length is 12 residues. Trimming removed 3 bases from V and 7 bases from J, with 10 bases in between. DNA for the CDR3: TGTGCCAGCTCACCCTTACAGAGGGAGCAGTACTTC. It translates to CASSPLQREQYF.

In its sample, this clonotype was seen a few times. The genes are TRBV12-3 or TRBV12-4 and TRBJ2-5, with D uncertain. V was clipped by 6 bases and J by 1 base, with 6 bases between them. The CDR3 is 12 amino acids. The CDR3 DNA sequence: TGTGCCAGCAGACGCACCCAAGAGACCCAGTACTTC. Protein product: CASRRTQETQYF.

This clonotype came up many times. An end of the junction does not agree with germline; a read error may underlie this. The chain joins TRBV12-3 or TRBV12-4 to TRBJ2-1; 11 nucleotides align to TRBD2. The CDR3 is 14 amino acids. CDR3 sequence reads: CASSLAGGSNEQFF. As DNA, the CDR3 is TGCGCCAGCAGCTTAGCGGGAGGGTCCAATGAGCAGTTCTTC.

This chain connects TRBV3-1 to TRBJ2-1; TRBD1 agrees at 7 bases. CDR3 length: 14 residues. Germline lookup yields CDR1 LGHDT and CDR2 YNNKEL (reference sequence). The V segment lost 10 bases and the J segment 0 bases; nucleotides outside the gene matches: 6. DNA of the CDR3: TGTGCCACTTCGCGACAGGGCTCCTACAATGAGCAGTTCTTC. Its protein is CATSRQGSYNEQFF.

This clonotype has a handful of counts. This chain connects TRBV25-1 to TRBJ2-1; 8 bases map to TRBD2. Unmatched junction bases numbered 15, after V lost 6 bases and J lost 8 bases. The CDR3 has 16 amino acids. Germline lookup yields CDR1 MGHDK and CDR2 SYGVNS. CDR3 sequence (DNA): TGTGCCAGCAGCGCTACTAGCGGCCCTTCCCTTGATGAGCAGTTCTTC. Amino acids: CASSATSGPSLDEQFF.

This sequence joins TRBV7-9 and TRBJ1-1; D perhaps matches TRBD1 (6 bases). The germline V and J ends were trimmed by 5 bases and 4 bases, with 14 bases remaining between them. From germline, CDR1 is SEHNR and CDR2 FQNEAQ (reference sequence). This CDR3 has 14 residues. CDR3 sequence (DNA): TGTGCCAGCAGCCCCGGTGGAGGGGGCACTGAAGCTTTCTTT. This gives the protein CASSPGGGGTEAFF.